Each of the 16 T cell receptor beta chains below was sequenced from the same sample in a study of shared clonotypes between healthy human individuals. CD45RO negativity and positive selection for CCR7 defined naive CD8 cells, a population that excluded terminally differentiated effector memory CD45RA+ cells. Profiling relied on immunoSEQ multiplex PCR, and the TCRdb table lists in-frame clones only, not all of them. Here the sample spans about 610,000 clones, around 96% being singletons. Sample: naive CD8+ T cells sorted from blood. These receptor sequences come from a woman aged 25 to 39 in good health.

A single count supports this clone. V gene TRBV6-6 combines with J gene TRBJ2-5; TRBD2 is a possible D gene (6 bases). The CDR3 totals 13 residues. Germline V lookup: CDR1 MNHNY, CDR2 SVGAGI (reference sequence). Trimming took 8 bases from V and 4 from J, leaving 14 bases between them. In DNA form, the CDR3 reads TGTGCCAGCGGATACCCGGAGGGAGAGACCCAGTACTTC. Protein: CASGYPEGETQYF.

This clone was recorded once. The V gene is TRBV6-5, the J gene TRBJ2-1; 10 bases agree with TRBD1. Germline V gives CDR1 MNHEY, CDR2 SVGAGI. Germline trimming cut 5 bases from V and 9 bases from J; bases unmatched to any gene: 7. The CDR3 runs to 14 residues. The CDR3 sequence: CASSMGQGIIEQFF. The CDR3 DNA is TGTGCCAGCAGTATGGGACAGGGGATTATTGAGCAGTTCTTC.

This chain joins TRBV19 and TRBJ2-1; no reliable D call. This CDR3 has 12 residues. Trimming took off 1 base at V and 10 bases at J, with 8 bases between the two ends. Germline V lookup: CDR1 LNHDA, CDR2 SQIVND (reference sequence). Written as DNA, the CDR3 is TGTGCCAGTAGTATAGCATCCGGGGAGCAGTTCTTC. This translates into CASSIASGEQFF.

V and J are TRBV28 and TRBJ2-2; 9 bases fit TRBD2. Germline trimming cut 6 bases from V and 1 base from J; bases unmatched to any gene: 6. Germline V CDR1 and CDR2: MDHEN, SYDVKM. The CDR3 spans 16 residues. The CDR3 loop is CASSPGLAKNTGELFF. The CDR3 region has the DNA TGTGCCAGCAGCCCGGGACTAGCCAAGAACACCGGGGAGCTGTTTTTT.

The rearrangement links TRBV7-2 to TRBJ2-7; either TRBD1 or TRBD2 may fit D (5 bases each). The CDR3 totals 19 residues. Germline V gives CDR1 SGHTA, CDR2 FQGNSA. The V end was cut by 5 bases, the J end by 1 base, with 27 bases between. This CDR3 is CASSLGVRARTSDSYEQYF. As DNA, the CDR3 is TGTGCCAGCAGCCTGGGGGTGAGGGCCCGAACCAGCGATTCCTACGAGCAGTACTTC. The complete variable domain, with remaining parts taken from reference TRBV7-2 and TRBJ2-7, reads GAGVSQSPSNKVTEKGKDVELRCDPISGHTALYWYRQSLGQGLEFLIYFQGNSAPDKSGLPSDRFSAERTGGSVSTLTIQRTQQEDSAVYLCASSLGVRARTSDSYEQYFGPGTRLTVT.

The chain combines TRBV7-2 with TRBJ2-7; D unclear. This CDR3 contains 12 residues. The ends were cut back, 3 bases at V and 5 bases at J, with 8 bases in the middle. Germline V lookup: CDR1 SGHTA, CDR2 FQGNSA. This chain's CDR3 is CASSFILDEQYF. Here the CDR3 DNA reads TGTGCCAGCAGCTTTATTCTGGACGAGCAGTACTTC.

The chain links TRBV28 to TRBJ2-7; 9 nucleotides agree with TRBD2. This CDR3 region has 15 residues. From germline, CDR1 is MDHEN and CDR2 SYDVKM. V shed 3 bases, J shed 2 bases, and the junction held 5 bases outside the gene matches. CDR3 bases: TGTGCCAGCAGTTTCTCGACTAGCGGCACCTACGAGCAGTACTTC. It is translated as CASSFSTSGTYEQYF.

The chain employs TRBV13 and TRBJ2-7; 8 bases agree with TRBD1. The trim removed 2 bases at V and 7 bases at J, leaving 7 bases unmatched. Germline values: CDR1 PRHDT, CDR2 FYEKMQ (reference sequence). There are 14 residues in the CDR3. The chain's CDR3 is CASSLRDRYFEQYF. CDR3 nucleotide sequence: TGTGCCAGCAGCTTACGGGACAGGTATTTTGAGCAGTACTTC.

This clone came up once. CDR3 in amino acids: CASSPSPRNEQYF. The CDR3 DNA is TGTGCCAGCAGCCCCTCCCCGCGGAACGAGCAGTACTTC. The chain combines TRBV9 with TRBJ2-7; D gene uncertain. Germline CDR1 reads SGDLS; CDR2 reads YYNGEE. The CDR3 spans 13 residues. V lost 4 bases to trimming and J lost 5 bases, with 13 bases between them.

This chain uses TRBV13 with TRBJ2-5; 12 positions match TRBD2. The tail of the sequence fits TRBJ2-7 better, so the J call may be wrong. The CDR3 loop spans 15 amino acids. Germline V gene sequence: CDR1 PRHDT, CDR2 FYEKMQ (reference sequence). CDR3 loop: CASSDPTSGRDEQYF. The CDR3 DNA reads as TGTGCCAGCAGCGATCCGACTAGCGGGAGAGACGAGCAGTACTTC.

This chain connects TRBV4-1 to TRBJ1-6; D unclear. V lost 1 base to trimming and J lost 7 bases, with 17 bases between them. The germline gives CDR1 MGHRA, CDR2 YSYEKL. The CDR3 loop spans 17 amino acids. CDR3: CASSQARLEWENSPLHF. CDR3 bases: TGCGCCAGCAGCCAAGCAAGGTTAGAATGGGAGAATTCACCCCTCCACTTT.

This sequence joins TRBV7-9 and TRBJ2-7, with a weak D call TRBD2 (6 bases). V was cut by 7 bases and J by 5 bases, with 18 bases left in between. CDR3 length: 14 amino acids. Germline V CDR1 and CDR2: SEHNR, FQNEAQ (reference sequence). The CDR3 DNA reads as TGTGCCAGCACCCCCGAGGAGGGCCTCAACGAGCAGTACTTC. Translated: CASTPEEGLNEQYF.

The rearrangement uses TRBV4-1 and TRBJ2-7; D ambiguous. The CDR3 consists of 13 residues. Germline CDR1 is MGHRA and CDR2 is YSYEKL. V gave up 2 bases and J gave up 6 bases, with 11 bases separating them. CDR3 nucleotide sequence: TGCGCCAGCAGCCAAAGTATAGATTCCGAGCAGTACTTC. Translated, it gives CASSQSIDSEQYF.

This chain uses TRBV5-4 with TRBJ1-1; weak D call: TRBD1 (5 bases). The V gene lost 2 bases and the J gene lost 5 bases, with 10 bases spanning the gap. The CDR3 length is 13 residues. The germline V gene has CDR1 SGHNT and CDR2 YYREEE (reference sequence). The CDR3 region has the DNA TGTGCCAGCAGCTTATCAGGGACGACTGAAGCTTTCTTT. Encoded protein: CASSLSGTTEAFF.

About this clone itself: The same CDR3 can be traced to other DNA sequences in this sample. This sequence joins TRBV30 and TRBJ2-7; D unclear. The V gene's germline CDR1 is GTSNPN and CDR2 SVGIG (reference sequence). The V gene lost 0 bases and the J gene lost 5 bases, with 8 bases spanning the gap. The CDR3 has 12 residues. The CDR3 DNA follows: TGTGCCTGGAGTGTACTCGGTCACGAGCAGTACTTC. Residues: CAWSVLGHEQYF.

The chain couples TRBV11-2 to TRBJ2-2; tentatively, D is TRBD2 (5 bases). Germline V gene sequence: CDR1 SGHAT, CDR2 FQNNGV. The V end was cut by 5 bases, the J end by 6 bases, with 10 bases between. The CDR3 has 13 residues. The CDR3 loop reads CASSIPGAGELFF. In DNA form, the CDR3 reads TGTGCCAGCAGCATACCCGGGGCCGGGGAGCTGTTTTTT.